This entry describes one T cell receptor (beta chain). The antigen remains unidentified. By flow cytometry, patients selected for sequencing had shown an expansion of CD8+CD57+ cells. This entry belongs to a study of CD8+CD57+ T cells in acquired aplastic anemia. Study observations and caveats: Roughly 30 was the count of CD8+ CDR3 sequences that patients shared with controls.

Genomic DNA, serving as template, underwent TCR beta VDJ and CDR3 profiling. TCRdb reanalysed the reads using MiXCR and keeps one entry per CDR3 protein. The sample consists of about 98,000 distinct CDR3 sequences, roughly 70% of them appearing once. This CDR3 comprises 16 residues. The ends lost 9 bases at V and 5 bases at J; junction bases unmatched: 18. In germline, CDR1 is MNHEY, CDR2 SMNVEV (reference sequence). The chain carries TRBV27 and TRBJ2-7; 8 bases are shared with TRBD1. The source is a human donor with aplastic anemia. What was sequenced was sorted CD4+, CD8+, or CD8+CD57+ T cells (not recorded which) from PBMCs. Written as DNA, the CDR3 is TGTGCCAGTCGCGAAGGGACAGGCCGACCTGGCGACGAGCAGTACTTC. Translating gives CASREGTGRPGDEQYF.